Sequencing of this T cell receptor beta chain was carried out in a study of T cell changes during pregnancy in multiple sclerosis. TCRdb's table, derived via immunoSEQ multiplex PCR, lists solely in-frame clones and lacks some. This table has under 80,000 clones, under 95% appearing once. This sample comprised CD4+ T cells from peripheral blood mononuclear cells, obtained in the second trimester of pregnancy. The source is a female donor with multiple sclerosis, enrolled in a pregnancy study.

CDR3 DNA: TGTGCCAGCAGCCACCGGACAGGGGGATTCCACGAGCAGTACTTC. It is translated as CASSHRTGGFHEQYF. This chain uses TRBV14 with TRBJ2-7, with 10 nucleotides matching TRBD1. This CDR3 is 15 amino acids long. Germline V gene lookup returns CDR1 SGHDN and CDR2 FVKESK. The V segment lost 3 bases and the J segment 5 bases; nucleotides outside the gene matches: 7.